This T cell receptor (beta chain) was identified during a study of T cell repertoires and HLA-DP antigens. Study overall: In vitro CD4+ alloreactivity was against HeLa-presented HLA-DP. Study-level points and caveats: No separate analysis of naive versus memory CD4+ cells was done. A non-physiological HeLa system presented antigen to total CD4+ responders.

Generated by immunoSEQ multiplex PCR, the TCRdb table keeps only in-frame clones and is missing some. Of roughly 70,000 clones listed, around 80% are singletons. With regard to this clone: The antigen is not known.

The clonotype comes from a man between 60 and 75 years old in good health and CMV-seronegative. Material: CD4+ T cells from PBMCs.

CDR3 sequence (DNA): TGTGCTAGTGGTACCGGACAGGTTATCACCGGGGAGCTGTTTTTT. Translation gives CASGTGQVITGELFF. The V and J genes are TRBV12-5 and TRBJ2-2; 7 bases match TRBD1. V lost 5 bases, J lost 4 bases, and 7 bases stayed unmatched. CDR3 length: 15 amino acids. The germline CDR1 and CDR2 sequences are LGHNT and FRNRAP.